This is a list of T cell receptor beta chains from one sample in a study of shared clonotypes between healthy human individuals. Profiling relied on immunoSEQ multiplex PCR, and the TCRdb table lists in-frame clones only, not all of them. Of about 2.3 million clones in the sample, approximately 93% were seen once. The sequencing sample was made of naive CD4+ T cells from PBMCs. The receptors here all came from a man younger than 35 in good health. Some clones in this sample may be carry-over from other donors' samples. Each CDR3 is given with its conserved first and last residue. D genes are given only for firm matches. Part of the rows lack a size; the others show once, few, many or a class for expanded clones.

clone size	D gene	V gene	J gene	CDR3 protein	CDR3 DNA
once	TRBD1	TRBV5-1	TRBJ1-5	CASSQGEYSNQPQHF	TGCGCCAGCAGCCAGGGGGAGTATAGCAATCAGCCCCAGCATTTT
once	-	TRBV19	TRBJ1-4	CASSISPREKLFF	TGTGCCAGTAGTATCTCCCCACGGGAAAAACTGTTTTTT
-	TRBD1	TRBV7-3	TRBJ2-7	CASSLTGTEFYEQYF	TGTGCCAGCAGCTTAACCGGGACAGAGTTCTACGAGCAGTACTTC
-	-	TRBV6-1	TRBJ2-7	CASSELPRAATYEQYF	TGTGCCAGCAGTGAACTCCCCCGGGCAGCCACCTACGAGCAGTACTTC
-	-	TRBV4-2	TRBJ1-2	CASSLAGRGLDGYTF	TGTGCCAGCAGCCTCGCGGGCAGGGGATTGGATGGCTACACCTTC
-	-	TRBV14	TRBJ2-3	CASSQVQGPTDTQYF	TGTGCCAGCAGCCAAGTTCAGGGGCCCACAGATACGCAGTATTTT
-	-	TRBV18	TRBJ2-7	CASSPAGGLYEQYF	TGTGCCAGCTCACCAGCAGGGGGGCTTTACGAGCAGTACTTC
-	TRBD1	TRBV5-8	TRBJ1-2	CASSLWRTGSLYGYTF	TGTGCCAGCAGCTTGTGGAGGACAGGTTCCCTATATGGCTACACCTTC
-	-	TRBV6-5	TRBJ1-1	CASRARVATEAFF	TGTGCCAGCAGAGCTAGGGTAGCGACTGAAGCTTTCTTT
-	-	TRBV5-1	TRBJ2-5	CASSLEAGSHETQYF	TGCGCCAGCAGCTTGGAGGCAGGGAGCCATGAGACCCAGTACTTC
-	TRBD2	TRBV7-8	TRBJ2-5	CASSLGARGRFQETQYF	TGTGCCAGCAGCTTAGGGGCTCGCGGGAGGTTCCAAGAGACCCAGTACTTC
-	-	TRBV7-2	TRBJ2-7	CASSLGFRNPFYEQYF	TGTGCCAGCAGCTTAGGGTTCCGAAATCCCTTCTACGAGCAGTACTTC
-	TRBD2	TRBV7-9	TRBJ2-2	CASSAGLAGAGTGELFF	TGTGCCAGCAGCGCGGGACTAGCGGGAGCTGGCACCGGGGAGCTGTTTTTT
-	-	TRBV27	TRBJ2-3	CASSRPFLSTDTQYF	TGTGCCAGCAGTCGGCCGTTCCTTAGCACAGATACGCAGTATTTT